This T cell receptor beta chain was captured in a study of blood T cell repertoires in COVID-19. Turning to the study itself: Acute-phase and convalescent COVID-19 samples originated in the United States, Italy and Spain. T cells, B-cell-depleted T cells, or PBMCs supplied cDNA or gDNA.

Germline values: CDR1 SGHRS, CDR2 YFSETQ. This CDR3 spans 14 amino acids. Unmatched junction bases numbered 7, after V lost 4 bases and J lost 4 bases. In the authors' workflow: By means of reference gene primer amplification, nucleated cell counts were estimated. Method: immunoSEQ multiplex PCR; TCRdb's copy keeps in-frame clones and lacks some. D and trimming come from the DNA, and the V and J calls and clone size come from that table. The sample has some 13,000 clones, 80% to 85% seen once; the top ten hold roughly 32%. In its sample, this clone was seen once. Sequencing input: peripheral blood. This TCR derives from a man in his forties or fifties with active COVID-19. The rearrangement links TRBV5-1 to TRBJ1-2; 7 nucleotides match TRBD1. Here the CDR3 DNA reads TGCGCCAGCAGCCCGCCGGACAGGCGCTATGGCTACACCTTC. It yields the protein CASSPPDRRYGYTF.